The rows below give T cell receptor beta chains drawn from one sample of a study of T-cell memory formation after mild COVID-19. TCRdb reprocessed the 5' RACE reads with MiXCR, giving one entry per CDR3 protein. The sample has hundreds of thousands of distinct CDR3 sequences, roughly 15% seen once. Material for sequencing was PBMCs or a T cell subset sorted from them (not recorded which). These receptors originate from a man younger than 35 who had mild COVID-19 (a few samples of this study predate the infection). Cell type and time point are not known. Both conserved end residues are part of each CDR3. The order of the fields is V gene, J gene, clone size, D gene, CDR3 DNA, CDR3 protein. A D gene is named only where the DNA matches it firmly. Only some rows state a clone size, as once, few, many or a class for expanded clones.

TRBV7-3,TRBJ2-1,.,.,TGTGCCAGCAGCTTAGAAAGCGGCCCGTCCAATGAGCAGTTCTTC,CASSLESGPSNEQFF
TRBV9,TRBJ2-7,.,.,TGTGCCAGCAGCGTAGAGGACAGCCCCTACGAGCAGTACTTC,CASSVEDSPYEQYF
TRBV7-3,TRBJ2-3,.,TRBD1,TGTGCCAGCAGCACCTCCACAGGGACAGCTTCAGTGACGCAGTATTTT,CASSTSTGTASVTQYF
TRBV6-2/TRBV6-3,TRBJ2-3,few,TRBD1,TGTGCCAGCAGACAGGGGAATCCTACGCAGTATTTT,CASRQGNPTQYF
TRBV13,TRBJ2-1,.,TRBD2,TGTGCCAGCAGCCACGGACTAGCGGGGGCCAGCTCCTACAATGAGCAGTTCTTC,CASSHGLAGASSYNEQFF
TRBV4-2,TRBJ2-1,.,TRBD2,TGTGCCAGCAGCCAAGGTTCGACTAGCGGGGGGGGTAAGAATGAGCAGTTCTTC,CASSQGSTSGGGKNEQFF
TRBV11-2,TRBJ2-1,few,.,TGTGCCAGCAGCTTGAGGGGGTACTACAATGAGCAGTTCTTC,CASSLRGYYNEQFF
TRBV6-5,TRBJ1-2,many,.,TGTGCCAGCAGTTACTCCGGGACAACCTATGGCTACACCTTC,CASSYSGTTYGYTF
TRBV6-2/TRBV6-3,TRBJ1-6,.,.,TGTGCCAGCAGTTACTCGATCTGGGAGGCCAATTCACCCCTCCACTTT,CASSYSIWEANSPLHF
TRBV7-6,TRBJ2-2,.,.,TGTGCCAGCAGCTTGGGCCCCGAGGAGGAGCTGTTTTTT,CASSLGPEEELFF
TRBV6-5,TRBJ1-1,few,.,TGTGCCAGCAGCTGGAATAGGGACACTGAAGCTTTCTTT,CASSWNRDTEAFF
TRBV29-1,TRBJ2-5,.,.,TGCAGCGTTGAAGGTGGAGAGACCCAGTACTTC,CSVEGGETQYF
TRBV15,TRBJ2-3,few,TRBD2,TGTGCCACCAGCAGAGAGGGACTAGGAGGGGACACAGATACGCAGTATTTT,CATSREGLGGDTDTQYF
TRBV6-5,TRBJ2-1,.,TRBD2,TGTGCCAGCCGTGGAGCTAGCGGGGGGGCCGCCTACAATGAGCAGTTCTTC,CASRGASGGAAYNEQFF
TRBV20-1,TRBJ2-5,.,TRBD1,TGCAGTGCTCGACCCGGGACAGAACAAGAGACCCAGTACTTC,CSARPGTEQETQYF
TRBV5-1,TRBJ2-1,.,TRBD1,TGCGCCAGCAGCTTGTTATACAGGGGAGAGGATGGTGAGCAGTTCTTC,CASSLLYRGEDGEQFF
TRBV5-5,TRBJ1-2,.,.,TGTGCCAGCAGCCCCGGGATTTACGGCTACACCTTC,CASSPGIYGYTF
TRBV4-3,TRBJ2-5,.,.,TGCGCCAGCAGCCAAGATCCCGGGGTTAGCGAGACCCAGTACTTC,CASSQDPGVSETQYF
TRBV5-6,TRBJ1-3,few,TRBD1,TGTGCCAGCAGCCGGACAGGCTCTGGAAACACCATATATTTT,CASSRTGSGNTIYF
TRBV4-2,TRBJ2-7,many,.,TGTGCCAGCAGCCAGCCGGGGGCAGGCCACGAGCAGTACTTC,CASSQPGAGHEQYF
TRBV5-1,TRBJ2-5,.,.,TGCGCCAGCAGCTTGGAAGGAGGGGTTTGGGAGACCCAGTACTTC,CASSLEGGVWETQYF
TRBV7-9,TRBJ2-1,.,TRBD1,TGTGCCAGCAGCTTCGAAGACAGGGGGCTTCATGAGCAGTTCTTC,CASSFEDRGLHEQFF
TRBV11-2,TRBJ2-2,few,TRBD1,TGTGCCAGCAGCTTGTGGCAGGGGGCGCGCACCGGGGAGCTGTTTTTT,CASSLWQGARTGELFF
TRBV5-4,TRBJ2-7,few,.,TGTGCCAGCAGCCTGAGTCTTGGTTTTTCGGACGAGCAGTACTTC,CASSLSLGFSDEQYF
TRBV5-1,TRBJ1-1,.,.,TGCGCCAGCAGGGCCGCCGGGGCCCACCCTGAAGCTTTCTTT,CASRAAGAHPEAFF
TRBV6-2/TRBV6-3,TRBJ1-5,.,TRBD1,TGTGCCAGCAGTTACTGGACAGGGCGTCAGCCCCAGCATTTT,CASSYWTGRQPQHF
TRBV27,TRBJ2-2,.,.,TGTGCCAGCAGTCCGCTAGGGGCAGCCGGGGAGCTGTTTTTT,CASSPLGAAGELFF
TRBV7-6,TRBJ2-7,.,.,TGTGCCAGCAGCTTAAAGGCCAGCTCCTACGAGCAGTACTTC,CASSLKASSYEQYF
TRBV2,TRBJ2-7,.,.,TGTGCCAGCACCGAAGGGGCAGGGGCCTACGAGCAGTACTTC,CASTEGAGAYEQYF